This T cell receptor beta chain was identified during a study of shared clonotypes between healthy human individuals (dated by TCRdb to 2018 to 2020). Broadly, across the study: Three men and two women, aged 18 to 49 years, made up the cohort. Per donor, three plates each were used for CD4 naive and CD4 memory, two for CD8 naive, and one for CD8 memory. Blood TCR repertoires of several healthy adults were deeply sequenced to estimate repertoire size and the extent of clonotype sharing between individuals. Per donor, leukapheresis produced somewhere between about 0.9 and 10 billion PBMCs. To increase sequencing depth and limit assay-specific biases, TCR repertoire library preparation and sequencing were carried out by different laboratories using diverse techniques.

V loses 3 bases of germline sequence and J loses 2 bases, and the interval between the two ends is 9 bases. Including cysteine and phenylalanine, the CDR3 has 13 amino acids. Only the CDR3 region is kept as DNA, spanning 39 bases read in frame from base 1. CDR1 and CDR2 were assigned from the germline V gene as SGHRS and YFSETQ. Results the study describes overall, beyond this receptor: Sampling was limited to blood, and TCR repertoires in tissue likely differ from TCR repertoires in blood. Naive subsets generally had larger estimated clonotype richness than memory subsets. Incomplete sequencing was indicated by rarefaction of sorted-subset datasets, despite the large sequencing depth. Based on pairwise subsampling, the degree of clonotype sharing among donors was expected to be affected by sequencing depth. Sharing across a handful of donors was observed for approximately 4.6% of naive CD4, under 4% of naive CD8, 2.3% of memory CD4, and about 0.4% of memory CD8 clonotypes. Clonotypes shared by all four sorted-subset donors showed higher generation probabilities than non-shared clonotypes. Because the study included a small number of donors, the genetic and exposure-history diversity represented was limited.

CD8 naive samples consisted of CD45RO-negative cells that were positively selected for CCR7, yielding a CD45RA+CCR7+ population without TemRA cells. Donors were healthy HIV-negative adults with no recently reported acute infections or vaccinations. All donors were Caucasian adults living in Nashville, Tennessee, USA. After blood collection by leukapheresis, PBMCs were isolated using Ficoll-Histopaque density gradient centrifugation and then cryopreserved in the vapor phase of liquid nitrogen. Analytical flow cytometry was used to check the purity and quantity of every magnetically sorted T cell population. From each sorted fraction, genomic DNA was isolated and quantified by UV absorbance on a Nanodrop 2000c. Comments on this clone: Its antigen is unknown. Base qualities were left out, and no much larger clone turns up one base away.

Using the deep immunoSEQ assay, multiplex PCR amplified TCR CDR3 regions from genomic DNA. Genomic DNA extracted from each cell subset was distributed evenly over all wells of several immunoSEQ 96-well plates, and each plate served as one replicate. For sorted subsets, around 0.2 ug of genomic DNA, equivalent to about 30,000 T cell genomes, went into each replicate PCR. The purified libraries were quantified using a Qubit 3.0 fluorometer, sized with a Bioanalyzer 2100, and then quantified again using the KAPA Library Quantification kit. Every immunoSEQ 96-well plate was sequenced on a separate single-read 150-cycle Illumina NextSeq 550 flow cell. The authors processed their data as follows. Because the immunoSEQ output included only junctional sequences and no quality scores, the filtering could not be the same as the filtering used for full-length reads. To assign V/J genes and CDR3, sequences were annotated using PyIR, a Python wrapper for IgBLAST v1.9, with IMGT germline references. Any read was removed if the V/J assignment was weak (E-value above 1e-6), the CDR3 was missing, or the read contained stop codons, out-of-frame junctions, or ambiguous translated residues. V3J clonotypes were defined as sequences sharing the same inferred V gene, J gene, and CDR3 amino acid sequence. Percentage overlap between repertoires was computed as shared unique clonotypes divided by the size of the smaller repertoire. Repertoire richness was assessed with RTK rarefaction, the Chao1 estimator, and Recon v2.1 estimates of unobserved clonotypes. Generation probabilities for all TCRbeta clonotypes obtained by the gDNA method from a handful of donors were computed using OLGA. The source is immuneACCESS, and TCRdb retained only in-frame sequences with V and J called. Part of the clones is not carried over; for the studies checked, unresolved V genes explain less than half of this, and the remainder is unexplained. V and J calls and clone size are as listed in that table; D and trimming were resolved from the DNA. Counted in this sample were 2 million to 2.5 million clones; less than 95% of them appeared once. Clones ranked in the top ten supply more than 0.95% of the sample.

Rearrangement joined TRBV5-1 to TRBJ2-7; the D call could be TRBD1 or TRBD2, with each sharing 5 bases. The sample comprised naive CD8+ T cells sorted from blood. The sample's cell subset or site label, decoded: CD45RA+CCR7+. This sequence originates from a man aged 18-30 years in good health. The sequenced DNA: TGCGCCAGCAGCTGGGACGGCGCCTACGAGCAGTACTTC. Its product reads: CASSWDGAYEQYF.